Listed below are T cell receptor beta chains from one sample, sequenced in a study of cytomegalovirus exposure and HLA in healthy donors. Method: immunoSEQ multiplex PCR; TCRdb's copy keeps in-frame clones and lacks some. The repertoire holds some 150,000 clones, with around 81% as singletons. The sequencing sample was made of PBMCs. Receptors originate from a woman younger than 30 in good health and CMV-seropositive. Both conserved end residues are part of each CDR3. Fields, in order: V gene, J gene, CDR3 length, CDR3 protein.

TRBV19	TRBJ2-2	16	CASSAPPGGMAGELFF
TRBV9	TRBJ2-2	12	CASSREVRELFF
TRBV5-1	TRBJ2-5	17	CASSEPGLATYQETQYF
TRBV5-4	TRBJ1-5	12	CASSLEGFPQHF
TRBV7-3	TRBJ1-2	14	CASSSGQGTHGYTF
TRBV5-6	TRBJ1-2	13	CASSPDRESGYTF
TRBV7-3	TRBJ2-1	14	CASNPGTSPGEQFF
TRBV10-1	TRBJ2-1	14	CASSEVGTYNEQFF
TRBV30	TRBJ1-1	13	CASRGQMNTEAFF
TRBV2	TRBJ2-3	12	CASKVLRDTQYF